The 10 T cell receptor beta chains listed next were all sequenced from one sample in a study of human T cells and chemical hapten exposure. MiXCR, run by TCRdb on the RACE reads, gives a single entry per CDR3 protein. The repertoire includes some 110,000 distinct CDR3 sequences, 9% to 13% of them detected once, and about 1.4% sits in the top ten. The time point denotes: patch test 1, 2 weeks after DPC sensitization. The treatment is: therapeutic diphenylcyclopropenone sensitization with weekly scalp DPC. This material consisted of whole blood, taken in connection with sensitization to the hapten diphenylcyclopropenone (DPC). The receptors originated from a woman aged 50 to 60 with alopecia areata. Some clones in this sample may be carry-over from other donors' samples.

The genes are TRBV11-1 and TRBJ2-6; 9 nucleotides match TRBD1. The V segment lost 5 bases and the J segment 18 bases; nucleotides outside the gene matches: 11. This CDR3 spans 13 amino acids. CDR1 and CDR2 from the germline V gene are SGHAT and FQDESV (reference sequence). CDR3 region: CASSAGTGIVPTF. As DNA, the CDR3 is TGTGCCAGCAGCGCCGGGACAGGGATCGTTCCGACTTTC.

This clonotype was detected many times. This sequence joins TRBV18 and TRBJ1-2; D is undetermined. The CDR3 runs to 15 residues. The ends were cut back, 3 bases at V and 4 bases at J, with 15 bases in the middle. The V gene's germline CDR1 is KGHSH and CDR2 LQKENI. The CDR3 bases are TGTGCCAGCTCACCCTGGACTACCACGGGCTATGGCTACACCTTC. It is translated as CASSPWTTTGYGYTF.

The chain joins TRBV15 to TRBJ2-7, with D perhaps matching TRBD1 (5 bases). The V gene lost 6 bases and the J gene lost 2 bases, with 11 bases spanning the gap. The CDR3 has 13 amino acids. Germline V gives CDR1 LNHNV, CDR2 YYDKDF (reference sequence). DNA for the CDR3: TGTGCCACCAGTTTCGACAGTACCTACGAGCAGTACTTC. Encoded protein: CATSFDSTYEQYF.

CDR3 protein: CASRIQETQYF. DNA of the CDR3: TGTGCCAGTAGAATACAAGAGACCCAGTACTTC. V usage is TRBV2 and J usage is TRBJ2-5; no definite D call. This CDR3 is 11 amino acids long. Trimming took off 9 bases at V and 2 bases at J, with 7 bases between the two ends. Germline loops: CDR1 SNHLY, CDR2 FYNNEI.

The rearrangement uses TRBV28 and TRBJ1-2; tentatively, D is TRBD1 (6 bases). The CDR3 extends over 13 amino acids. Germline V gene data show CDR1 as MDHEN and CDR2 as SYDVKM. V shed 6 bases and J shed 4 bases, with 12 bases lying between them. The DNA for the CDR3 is TGTGCCAGCAGCAAGCAGGGGCCCTATGGCTACACCTTC. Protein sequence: CASSKQGPYGYTF.

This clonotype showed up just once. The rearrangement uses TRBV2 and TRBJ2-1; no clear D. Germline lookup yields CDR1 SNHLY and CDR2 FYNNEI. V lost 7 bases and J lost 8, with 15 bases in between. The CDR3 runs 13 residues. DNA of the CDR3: TGTGCCAGCATGCGCAGCTCAATTTATGAGCAGTTCTTC. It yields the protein CASMRSSIYEQFF.

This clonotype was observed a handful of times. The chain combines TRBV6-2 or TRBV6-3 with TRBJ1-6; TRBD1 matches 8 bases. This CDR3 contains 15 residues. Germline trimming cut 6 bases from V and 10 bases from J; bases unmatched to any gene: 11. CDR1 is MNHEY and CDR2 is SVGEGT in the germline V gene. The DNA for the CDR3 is TGTGCCAGCAGCCCGGGACAGGTCGAATCCTCACCCCTCCACTTT. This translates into CASSPGQVESSPLHF.

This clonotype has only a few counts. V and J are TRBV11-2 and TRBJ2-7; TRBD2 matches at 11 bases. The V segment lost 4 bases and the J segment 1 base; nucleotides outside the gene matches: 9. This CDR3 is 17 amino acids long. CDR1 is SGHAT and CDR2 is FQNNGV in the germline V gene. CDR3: CASSSSSGTSGSYEQYF. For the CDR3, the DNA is TGTGCCAGCAGCTCGTCGTCGGGGACTAGCGGATCCTACGAGCAGTACTTC.

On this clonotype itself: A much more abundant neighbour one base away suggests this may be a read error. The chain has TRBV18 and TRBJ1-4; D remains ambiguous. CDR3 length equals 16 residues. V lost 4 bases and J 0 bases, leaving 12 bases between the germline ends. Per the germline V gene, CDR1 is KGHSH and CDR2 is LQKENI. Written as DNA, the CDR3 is TGTGCCAGCTCACGTAATCCTACCTCAACTAATGAAAAACTGTTTTTT. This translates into CASSRNPTSTNEKLFF.

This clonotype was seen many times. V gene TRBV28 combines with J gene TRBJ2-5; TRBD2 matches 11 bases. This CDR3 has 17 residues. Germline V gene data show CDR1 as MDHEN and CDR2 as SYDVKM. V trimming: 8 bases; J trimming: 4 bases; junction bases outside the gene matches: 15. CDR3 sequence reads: CASSPVTSGTPPETQYF. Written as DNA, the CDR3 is TGTGCCAGCTCACCGGTGACTAGCGGGACCCCCCCAGAGACCCAGTACTTC.